This T cell receptor beta chain originates from a study of T cell responses to AZD1222 COVID-19 vaccine. V lost 4 bases, J lost 1 base, and 11 bases lay in between. The CDR3 sequence is 14 residues long. From germline, CDR1 is SGHRS and CDR2 YFSETQ. The assay was immunoSEQ multiplex PCR, and TCRdb's table has in-frame clones only and misses some. Of 150,000 to 200,000 clones detected, about 91% appear once; the ten largest clones hold around 10%. V gene TRBV5-1 combines with J gene TRBJ1-1, with D possibly matching TRBD1 (5 bases). The TCR comes from an adult who received the AZD1222 COVID-19 vaccine. Sequenced material: peripheral blood, taken 28 days after the second AZD1222 dose. The CDR3 sequence is CASSPQVTNTEAFF. In nucleotides, the CDR3 is TGCGCCAGCAGCCCACAGGTTACGAACACTGAAGCTTTCTTT.